Here is one T cell receptor beta chain with its context. This clonotype has at least ten counts. The antigen this receptor binds is unknown. It has no much larger one-base neighbor in the sample; base qualities were not kept. These data belong to a study of T-cell reconstitution after alpha-beta-depleted transplantation in children listed by TCRdb under 2016. Study-level background: Using TCR repertoire profiling, the study followed T-cell immune reconstitution in a quantitative way in children after TCRalphabeta/CD19-depleted allogeneic hematopoietic cell transplantation.

The treatment or condition label on this specimen signifies: allogeneic hematopoietic cell transplantation with graft depleted of TCRalphabeta T cells and CD19 B cells. TCRalphabeta/CD19-depleted allogeneic hematopoietic cell grafts were given to the transplant recipients, all of whom were children. V drops 3 bases and J drops 0 bases, leaving 7 bases in between. Counted from cysteine to phenylalanine, this CDR3 has 14 amino acids. The entry retains the CDR3 DNA only, 42 bases that are in frame from base 1. Findings and caveats that apply to the study as a whole: The apparently early alphabetaT-cell count recovery about two months after transplant was reportedly dependent on only several hundred rapidly expanded clones derived from non-depleted graft cells. The frequencies of hyperexpanded clones fell over the following months, and after one year, T-cell counts and TCRbeta diversity were mostly attributed to newly produced T cells. In some patients, high TCRbeta diversity at day 60 was attributed to recipient T cells and intrathymic progenitors that had survived conditioning.

Preparation of the library involved PCR. Sequencing was carried out with an Illumina HiSeq 2500. Molecular barcoding was employed in the preparation of TCR libraries, with unique molecular identifiers being used to normalize TCRbeta repertoire quantification. TCRdb reanalyzed the raw reads on its own, using fastp at Q25 for trimming and MiXCR for clone calling, and kept in-frame beta chains. Rows are unified per CDR3 protein, each entry keeping the most common DNA and genes. This sample comprises hundreds of thousands of distinct CDR3 sequences, roughly 14% of them detected only once. The ten most abundant clones make up 0.75% to 0.85% of the sample.

The chain joins TRBV12-3 or TRBV12-4 to TRBJ2-3, with the D segment identity uncertain. This TCR derives from a girl aged 2-10 years with congenital amegakaryocytic thrombocytopenia, due to receive a stem cell transplant. Specimen: PBMCs, collected before TCRalphabeta/CD19-depleted stem cell transplant. The sequenced DNA: TGTGCCAGCAGTTTCCAGGCCAGCACAGATACGCAGTATTTT. This encodes CASSFQASTDTQYF.